The 6 T cell receptor beta chains in this list originate from one sample, sequenced in a study of T cells expressing NK-cell markers. One entry per CDR3 protein, without DNA, is what TCRdb gives after re-calling the 5' RACE reads. The sample totals 150,000 to 180,000 distinct CDR3 sequences. The sample consisted of blood T cells: a sorted CD56 or NKG2C T cell subset, CD4+ or CD8+ T cells, or bulk PBMC T cells (not recorded which). The receptors were gathered from a woman in her fifties or sixties in good health.

This chain uses TRBV7-8 with TRBJ2-1; there is no DNA to check the TCRdb D call of TRBD1. The CDR3 extends over 14 amino acids. Germline lookup yields CDR1 SGHVS and CDR2 FQNEAQ. CDR3 region: CASSPSQRGNEQFF.

The V and J genes are TRBV29-1 and TRBJ2-1; TCRdb designates TRBD1, a call that cannot be tested without DNA. The CDR3 loop spans 14 amino acids. CDR1 SQVTM and CDR2 ANQGSEA come from the germline V gene. The CDR3 loop reads CSVERMDRANEQFF.

This rearrangement joins TRBV27 to TRBJ2-1; TCRdb indicates TRBD2, and absent DNA this call remains unverified. Germline V CDR1 and CDR2: MNHEY, SMNVEV (reference sequence). The CDR3 length is 17 residues. The CDR3 sequence: CASRGYKGLAGGNEQFF.

The CDR3 loop reads CASSQGTGGGYEQYF. This chain connects TRBV4-1 to TRBJ2-7; TCRdb proposes TRBD2, but this gene call is untestable without DNA. Germline V CDR1 and CDR2: MGHRA, YSYEKL. The CDR3 totals 15 residues.

The V and J genes are TRBV7-9 and TRBJ2-3. This CDR3 has 15 residues. Germline V CDR1 and CDR2: SEHNR, FQNEAQ (reference sequence). CDR3 protein: CASAGELAGTDTQYF. Looking up the rest from reference TRBV7-9 and TRBJ2-3 gives the full variable domain: DTGVSQNPRHKITKRGQNVTFRCDPISEHNRLYWYRQTLGQGPEFLTYFQNEAQLEKSRLLSDRFSAERPKGSFSTLEIQRTEQGDSAMYLCASAGELAGTDTQYFGPGTRLTVL.

The chain joins TRBV13 to TRBJ2-7. CDR1 and CDR2 from the germline V gene are PRHDT and FYEKMQ (reference sequence). The CDR3 extends over 12 amino acids. CDR3 sequence reads: CASSLVTTEQYF.